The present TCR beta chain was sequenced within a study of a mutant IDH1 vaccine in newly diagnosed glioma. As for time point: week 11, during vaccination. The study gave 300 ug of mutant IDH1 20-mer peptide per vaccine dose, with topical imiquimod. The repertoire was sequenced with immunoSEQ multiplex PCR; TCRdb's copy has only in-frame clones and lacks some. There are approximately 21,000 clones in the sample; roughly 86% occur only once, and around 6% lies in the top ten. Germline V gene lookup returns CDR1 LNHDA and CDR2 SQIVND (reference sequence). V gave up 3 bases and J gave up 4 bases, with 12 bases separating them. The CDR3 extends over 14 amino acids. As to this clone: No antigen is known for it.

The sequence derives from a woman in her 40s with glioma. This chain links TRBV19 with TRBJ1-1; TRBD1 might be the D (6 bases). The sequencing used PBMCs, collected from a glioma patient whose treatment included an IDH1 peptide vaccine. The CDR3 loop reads CASSMVQGTTEAFF. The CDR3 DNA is TGTGCCAGTAGTATGGTCCAGGGGACCACTGAAGCTTTCTTT.